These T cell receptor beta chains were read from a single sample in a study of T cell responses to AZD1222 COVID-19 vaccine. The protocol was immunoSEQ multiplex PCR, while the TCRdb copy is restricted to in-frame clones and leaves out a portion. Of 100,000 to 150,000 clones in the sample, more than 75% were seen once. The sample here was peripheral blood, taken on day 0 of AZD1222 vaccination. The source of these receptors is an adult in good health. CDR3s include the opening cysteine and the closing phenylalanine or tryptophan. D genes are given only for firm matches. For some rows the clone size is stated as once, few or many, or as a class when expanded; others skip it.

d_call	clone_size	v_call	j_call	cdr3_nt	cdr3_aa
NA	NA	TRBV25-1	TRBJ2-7	TGTGCCAGCAGTGAATCGGGGAGGCGCTACGAGCAGTACTTC	CASSESGRRYEQYF
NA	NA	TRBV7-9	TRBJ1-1	TGTGCCAGCAGCTCCCAGGGTGGCACTGAAGCTTTCTTT	CASSSQGGTEAFF
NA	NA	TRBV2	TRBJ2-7	TGTGCCAGCAGTGTGGCAGGGGCCTACGAGCAGTACTTC	CASSVAGAYEQYF
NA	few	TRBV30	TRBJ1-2	TGTGCCTGGAGCGCCCCCCTCGGTGGCTACACCTTC	CAWSAPLGGYTF
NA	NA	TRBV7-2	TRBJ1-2	TGTGCCAGCAGCTTAGTACAGGGTGATGGTGGCTACACCTTC	CASSLVQGDGGYTF
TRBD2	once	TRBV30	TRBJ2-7	TGTGCCTGGAGTTCAGGGAGGGTATACGAGCAGTACTTC	CAWSSGRVYEQYF
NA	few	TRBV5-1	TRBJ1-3	TGCGCCAGCAGCTTGACGGCTGGAAACACCATATATTTT	CASSLTAGNTIYF
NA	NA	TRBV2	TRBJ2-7	TGTGCCAGCAGTGTCCGGGACCCAGGGGAGCAGTACTTC	CASSVRDPGEQYF
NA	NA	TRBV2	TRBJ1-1	TGTGCCAGCAGACCTTCGGCTTCATCGAACACTGAAGCTTTCTTT	CASRPSASSNTEAFF
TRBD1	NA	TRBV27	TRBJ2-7	TGTGCCAGCAGTCCGGGGTGGACAGGAACCTACGAGCAGTACTTC	CASSPGWTGTYEQYF
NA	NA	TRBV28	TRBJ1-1	TGTGCCAGCAGTTTGGTACAGTTCACTGAAGCTTTCTTT	CASSLVQFTEAFF
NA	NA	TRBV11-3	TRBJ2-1	TGTGCCAGCAGCTTAGGAGGCTACAATGAGCAGTTCTTC	CASSLGGYNEQFF